This TCR beta chain was sequenced in a study of shared clonotypes between healthy human individuals (TCRdb year 2020). For the wider study: Two women and three men aged 18 to 49 years were included in the cohort. Per donor, three plates each were used for CD4 naive and CD4 memory, two for CD8 naive, and one for CD8 memory. To estimate repertoire size and how much clonotype sharing occurs between individuals, the study deeply sequenced the blood TCR repertoires of roughly 5 healthy adults. Different laboratories and diverse techniques were used to prepare libraries and sequence TCR repertoires, to increase sequencing depth and limit assay-specific biases. Per donor, leukapheresis produced somewhere between about 0.9 and 10 billion PBMCs. Findings and caveats that apply to the study as a whole: Sampling was limited to blood, and TCR repertoires in tissue likely differ from TCR repertoires in blood. Rarefaction of sorted-subset datasets indicated incomplete sequencing despite the large sequencing depth. Clonotypes shared by all four sorted-subset donors showed higher generation probabilities than non-shared clonotypes. Naive subsets generally had larger estimated clonotype richness than memory subsets did. Pairwise subsampling led to the expectation that sequencing depth would affect the degree of clonotype sharing among donors. The genetic and exposure-history diversity represented was limited by the small number of donors. When several donors were compared, the shared fraction of clonotypes was about 5.2% for naive CD4, more than 3% for naive CD8, more than 2% for memory CD4, and 0.35% to 0.4% for memory CD8.

TCR CDR3 regions were amplified from genomic DNA by multiplex PCR using the deep immunoSEQ assay. Extracted genomic DNA from each cell subset was distributed evenly across all wells of several immunoSEQ 96-well plates, and each plate was treated as a replicate. For sorted subsets, around 200 ng genomic DNA, equal to about 30,000 T cell genomes, was loaded into each replicate PCR. The purified libraries were quantified using a Qubit 3.0 fluorometer, sized with a Bioanalyzer 2100, and then quantified again using the KAPA Library Quantification kit. Each immunoSEQ 96-well plate was sequenced on its own single-read 150-cycle Illumina NextSeq 550 flow cell. The paper's data handling went like this. Because only junctional sequences without quality scores were contained in the immunoSEQ output, filtering matching that applied to full-length reads could not be performed. Sequences were annotated with PyIR, a Python wrapper for IgBLAST v1.9, using IMGT germline references to assign V/J genes and CDR3. Reads with weak V/J assignments (E-value above 1e-6), missing CDR3, stop codons, out-of-frame junctions, or ambiguous translated residues were removed. V3J clonotypes were defined as sequences sharing the same inferred V gene, J gene, and CDR3 amino acid sequence. To compute the percentage overlap between repertoires, the number of shared unique clonotypes was divided by the size of the smaller repertoire. RTK rarefaction, the Chao1 estimator, and Recon v2.1 estimates of unobserved clonotypes were used to assess repertoire richness. Generation probabilities for all TCRbeta clonotypes obtained by the gDNA method from a handful of donors were computed using OLGA. The clones in this table, taken by TCRdb from immuneACCESS, are in-frame only. Not every clone is retained; where verified, under half of the shortfall comes from an unresolved V gene, and the cause of the rest is unknown. V and J calls plus clone size are reproduced from that table; the DNA served to infer D and trimming. In this sample the table shows over 1.4 million clones, around 97% of which occur a single time. In total, the top ten clones hold roughly 1.2% of the sample.

The donors were healthy, HIV-negative adults with no recently reported acute infections or vaccinations. Every donor was a Caucasian adult living in Nashville, Tennessee, USA. CD4+ T cells were enriched by magnetic negative selection; naive cells were then positively selected on CD45RA, and the negative fraction formed the memory subset. After blood collection by leukapheresis, PBMCs were isolated using Ficoll-Histopaque density gradient centrifugation and then cryopreserved in the vapor phase of liquid nitrogen. Analytical flow cytometry was used to check the purity and quantity of every magnetically sorted T cell population. Genomic DNA was isolated from every sorted fraction and measured by UV absorbance on a Nanodrop 2000c. In the germline V gene, CDR1 corresponds to SGHTA and CDR2 to FQGTGA. From cysteine to phenylalanine, the CDR3 is 17 amino acids long. The kept DNA is CDR3 alone, 51 bases in frame from the first base. V is reduced by 4 bases and J by 7 bases, leaving a spacing of 23 bases between them.

Concerning this clone: Its antigen remains undetermined. No per-base quality is available; no much larger clone lies one base away.

This TCR was sampled from a man in his thirties or forties in good health. The sample taken for sequencing was naive CD4+ T cells sorted from blood. Sample cell subset or site, as interpreted from the label and publication: CD45RA+ positively selected. The chain employs TRBV7-3 and TRBJ2-1; D gene: possibly TRBD2, on 6 matching bases. The DNA is as follows: TGTGCCAGCAGCTCCCCCCGGGCCTCAATTCTAGCGAATGAGCAGTTCTTC. It specifies CASSSPRASILANEQFF. Here the CDR3 is joined to the reference TRBV7-3 and TRBJ2-1 genes, and the full variable domain is: GAGVSQTPSNKVTEKGKYVELRCDPISGHTALYWYRQSLGQGPEFLIYFQGTGAADDSGLPNDRFFAVRPEGSVSTLKIQRTERGDSAVYLCASSSPRASILANEQFFGPGTRLTVL.